This T cell receptor beta chain is from a study of blood T cell repertoires in COVID-19. Study overall: The analysed material was cDNA or gDNA that came from T cells, B-cell-depleted T cells, or PBMCs.

As handled by the study authors: Nucleated cell counts were estimated from reference gene primer amplification. Some clones are missing from TCRdb's copy, which holds only in-frame ones; the method was immunoSEQ multiplex PCR. V and J calls and clone size come straight from that table; D and trimming were deduced from the DNA. This table holds 75,000 to 90,000 clones, 80% found once. This CDR3 spans 14 amino acids. V was pared by 1 base and J by 1 base, with 6 bases between. From germline, CDR1 is LNHNV and CDR2 YYDKDF (reference sequence). This chain connects TRBV15 to TRBJ2-3, with D unclear. This receptor was obtained from an older woman with acute or convalescent COVID-19. Sequenced input: peripheral blood. The CDR3 protein is CATSRGAGTDTQYF. CDR3 bases: TGTGCCACCAGCAGAGGAGCTGGCACAGATACGCAGTATTTT.